These 4 T cell receptor beta chains came from one sample sequenced in a study of graft-versus-host responses after intestinal transplantation. Sequencing was performed with immunoSEQ multiplex PCR; in TCRdb, only in-frame clones are kept and a portion is missing. The repertoire consists of around 97,000 clones, with over 80% occurring once and the leading ten covering 6%. The antigens of these receptors remain unknown. Here the sequenced sample was unstimulated CD8+ T cells sorted from spleen or lymph node cells, taken before intestinal transplant. The receptors originated from a human donor who received an intestinal transplant.

The chain recombines TRBV11-2 with TRBJ2-5; TRBD2 matches at 12 bases. Looked up from germline, CDR1 is SGHAT and CDR2 is FQNNGV. The CDR3 is made up of 15 amino acids. The V and J ends lost 3 bases and 2 bases, in that order; junction bases with no gene match: 1. CDR3 nucleotides: TGTGCCAGCAGCTTCGGACTAGCGGGGCAAGAGACCCAGTACTTC. This codes for CASSFGLAGQETQYF.

V and J are TRBV7-9 and TRBJ1-1; D is undetermined. Trimming removed 3 bases from V and 0 bases from J, with 8 bases in between. There are 14 residues in the CDR3. CDR1 and CDR2 (germline): SEHNR, FQNEAQ (reference sequence). The CDR3 DNA follows: TGTGCCAGCAGCTTGGGAGGCTTGAACACTGAAGCTTTCTTT. Translating gives CASSLGGLNTEAFF.

This sequence joins TRBV30 and TRBJ1-5; 8 bases map to TRBD1. The CDR3 length is 16 residues. J was trimmed by 6 bases and V by 2 bases; bases with no gene match: 12. From germline, CDR1 is GTSNPN and CDR2 SVGIG (reference sequence). Here the CDR3 reads CAWSIPPQGASQPQHF. Here the CDR3 DNA reads TGTGCCTGGAGTATTCCCCCCCAGGGGGCGAGTCAGCCCCAGCATTTT.

This clone was recorded once. The chain is built from TRBV19 and TRBJ2-1; D ambiguous. CDR3 length: 12 residues. Germline-derived CDR1 and CDR2 are LNHDA and SQIVND (reference sequence). With 3 bases removed from V and 8 bases from J, the gap between germline ends came to 8 bases. This CDR3 is CASSILGYEQFF. DNA of the CDR3: TGTGCCAGTAGTATTTTGGGGTATGAGCAGTTCTTC.